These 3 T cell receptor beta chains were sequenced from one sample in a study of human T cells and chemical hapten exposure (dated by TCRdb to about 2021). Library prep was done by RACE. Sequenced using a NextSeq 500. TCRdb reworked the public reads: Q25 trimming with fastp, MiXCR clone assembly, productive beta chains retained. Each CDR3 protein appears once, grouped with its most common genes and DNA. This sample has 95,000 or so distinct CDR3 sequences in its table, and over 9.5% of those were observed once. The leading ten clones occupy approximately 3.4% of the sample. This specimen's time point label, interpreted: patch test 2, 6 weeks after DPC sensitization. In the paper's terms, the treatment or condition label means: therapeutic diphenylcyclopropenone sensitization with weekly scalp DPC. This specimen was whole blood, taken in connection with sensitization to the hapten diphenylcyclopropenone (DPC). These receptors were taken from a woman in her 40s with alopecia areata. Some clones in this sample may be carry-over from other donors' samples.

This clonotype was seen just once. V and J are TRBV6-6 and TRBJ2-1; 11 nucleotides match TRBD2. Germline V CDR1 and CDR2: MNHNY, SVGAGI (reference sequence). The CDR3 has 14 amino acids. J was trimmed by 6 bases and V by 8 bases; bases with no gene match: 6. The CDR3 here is CASGIAGGGNEQFF. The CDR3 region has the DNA TGTGCCAGCGGTATAGCGGGAGGGGGCAATGAGCAGTTCTTC.

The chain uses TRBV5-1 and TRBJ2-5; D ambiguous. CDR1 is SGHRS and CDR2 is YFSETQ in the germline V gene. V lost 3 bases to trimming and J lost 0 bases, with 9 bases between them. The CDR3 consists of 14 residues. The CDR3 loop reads CASSSNKYQETQYF. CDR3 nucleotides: TGCGCCAGCAGCTCGAACAAGTACCAAGAGACCCAGTACTTC.

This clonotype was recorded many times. The CDR3 loop is CASSLAILPLHF. The CDR3 bases are TGTGCCAGCAGTTTAGCGATTTTACCCCTCCACTTT. The gene calls are TRBV12-3 or TRBV12-4 and TRBJ1-6; D is unresolved. Trimming left V 0 bases short and J 12 bases short, with 6 bases between. This CDR3 has 12 residues.